This T cell receptor beta chain was retrieved from a study of cytomegalovirus exposure and HLA in healthy donors. On the study more broadly: In a previous analysis, nearly 120 million unique TCR beta sequences were found from about 179 million T cells.

Study observations and caveats: Later analysis identified several of the most significant clusters that appeared linked to common viral pathogens. It was confirmed in vitro that a few of the CMV-associated chains were specific for CMV antigens.

This clone appeared a few times. Its specificity is not known. V was shortened by 3 bases and J by 0 bases, with 10 bases between the two germline ends. Germline values: CDR1 SGHNT, CDR2 YYREEE (reference sequence). The CDR3 loop spans 16 amino acids. The PCR employed 60 Vbeta primers together with 13 Jbeta primers. Profiled with immunoSEQ multiplex PCR; TCRdb holds only in-frame clones, not every one. The data hold 150,000 to 200,000 clones, with roughly 72% observed a single time. The J gene is TRBJ2-6, the V gene TRBV5-4; D is ambiguous. The sample consisted of PBMCs. The receptor was derived from a woman aged 25 to 39 in good health and CMV-seropositive. The CDR3 loop reads CASSSRLNSGANVLTF. CDR3 bases: TGTGCCAGCAGCTCAAGACTGAACTCTGGGGCCAACGTCCTGACTTTC.